This T cell receptor (beta chain) was profiled in a study of shared clonotypes between healthy human individuals. Study-wide points: Clonotype sharing among donors was expected to depend on sequencing depth. In four donors, around 5% of naive CD4 clonotypes appeared in common.

The naive CD8 population came from CD45RO-negative cells selected for CCR7, without terminally differentiated effector memory CD45RA+ cells. Caucasian adults living in Nashville, Tennessee, provided all samples. As regards this clone: Its antigen remains unknown.

The CDR3 covers 14 residues. The V end lost 8 bases, the J end lost 1 base, and 15 bases lay between the germline ends. Looked up from germline, CDR1 is SNHLY and CDR2 is FYNNEI. The assay was carried out at the deep level. Using immunoSEQ multiplex PCR, the repertoire was profiled, and TCRdb retains in-frame clones only, with some absent. The table has 600,000 or so clones, 85% to 95% seen once; the top ten hold over 0.095%. The TCR originated in a woman younger than 45 in good health. The rearrangement joins TRBV2 to TRBJ2-7; D not resolved. The sequenced material came from naive CD8+ T cells sorted from blood. The CDR3 sequence is CASATTPRSYEQYF. CDR3 nucleotides: TGTGCCAGCGCCACCACTCCCAGGTCCTACGAGCAGTACTTC.